The rows below give T cell receptor beta chains drawn from one sample of a study of a mutant IDH1 vaccine in newly diagnosed glioma. Their antigen targets remain unknown. This table comes from immunoSEQ multiplex PCR, and its TCRdb copy is limited to in-frame clones, with some not included. The sample holds about 56,000 clones; roughly 75% are singletons and the top ten take around 5%. The sample consisted of PBMCs, taken from a glioma patient whose treatment included an IDH1 peptide vaccine. These receptors all come from a man between 50 and 59 years old with glioma. Each CDR3 is given with its conserved first and last residue. A D gene is named only where the DNA matches it firmly. Not every row has a clone size; where given, it reads once, few, many or a size class.

v_call: TRBV29-1
d_call: .
clone_size: few
j_call: TRBJ1-5
cdr3_aa: CSAVAGNSNQPQHF
cdr3_nt: TGCAGCGCAGTCGCCGGGAACTCGAATCAGCCCCAGCATTTT

v_call: TRBV7-2
d_call: .
clone_size: once
j_call: TRBJ2-7
cdr3_aa: CASSLMGSYEQYF
cdr3_nt: TGTGCCAGCAGCTTAATGGGTTCCTACGAGCAGTACTTC

v_call: TRBV4-3
d_call: .
clone_size: .
j_call: TRBJ2-3
cdr3_aa: CASSQDLGMITDTQYF
cdr3_nt: TGCGCCAGCAGCCAAGATCTCGGGATGATCACAGATACGCAGTATTTT

v_call: TRBV29-1
d_call: .
clone_size: few
j_call: TRBJ2-5
cdr3_aa: CSVEEAETQYF
cdr3_nt: TGCAGCGTTGAAGAGGCAGAGACCCAGTACTTC

v_call: TRBV5-4
d_call: .
clone_size: .
j_call: TRBJ2-1
cdr3_aa: CASSFRDRWGEQFF
cdr3_nt: TGTGCCAGCAGCTTCAGGGACCGCTGGGGTGAGCAGTTCTTC

v_call: TRBV27
d_call: .
clone_size: .
j_call: TRBJ1-5
cdr3_aa: CASSPFTYQPQHF
cdr3_nt: TGTGCCAGCAGTCCATTTACATATCAGCCCCAGCATTTT

v_call: TRBV5-1
d_call: .
clone_size: .
j_call: TRBJ1-2
cdr3_aa: CASRRTETNYGYTF
cdr3_nt: TGCGCCAGCAGGAGGACAGAAACTAACTATGGCTACACCTTC

v_call: TRBV5-4
d_call: .
clone_size: .
j_call: TRBJ1-2
cdr3_aa: CASSLPPGDVGYTF
cdr3_nt: TGTGCCAGCAGCTTGCCCCCAGGGGATGTCGGCTACACCTTC

v_call: TRBV10-3
d_call: .
clone_size: .
j_call: TRBJ2-7
cdr3_aa: CAAAPPGLKGEQYF
cdr3_nt: TGTGCCGCTGCCCCCCCGGGACTGAAAGGAGAGCAGTACTTC

v_call: TRBV4-3
d_call: .
clone_size: once
j_call: TRBJ1-2
cdr3_aa: CASSQDRGQSYGYTF
cdr3_nt: TGCGCCAGCAGCCAAGATAGAGGACAGAGTTATGGCTACACCTTC

v_call: TRBV7-9
d_call: .
clone_size: few
j_call: TRBJ1-2
cdr3_aa: CASSSMNRPPYGYTF
cdr3_nt: TGTGCCAGCAGCTCAATGAACAGGCCCCCCTATGGCTACACCTTC

v_call: TRBV5-4
d_call: .
clone_size: .
j_call: TRBJ1-2
cdr3_aa: CASSLGGDRDGYTF
cdr3_nt: TGTGCCAGCAGCTTAGGCGGGGATCGGGATGGCTACACCTTC

v_call: TRBV6-5
d_call: .
clone_size: .
j_call: TRBJ1-5
cdr3_aa: CASSRGLFNQPQHF
cdr3_nt: TGTGCCAGCAGCAGGGGACTGTTTAATCAGCCCCAGCATTTT

v_call: TRBV7-2
d_call: TRBD2
clone_size: .
j_call: TRBJ2-2
cdr3_aa: CASSLRASGATGELFF
cdr3_nt: TGTGCCAGCAGCTTAAGGGCTAGCGGGGCCACCGGGGAGCTGTTTTTT

v_call: TRBV2
d_call: TRBD2
clone_size: few
j_call: TRBJ2-7
cdr3_aa: CASRERGPSSYEQYF
cdr3_nt: TGTGCCAGCAGAGAGCGGGGGCCGAGCTCCTACGAGCAGTACTTC

v_call: TRBV9
d_call: TRBD1
clone_size: .
j_call: TRBJ1-3
cdr3_aa: CASSAGTGAGNTIYF
cdr3_nt: TGTGCCAGCAGCGCAGGGACAGGGGCTGGAAACACCATATATTTT

v_call: TRBV4-1
d_call: .
clone_size: few
j_call: TRBJ2-7
cdr3_aa: CASSPRGRDSYEQYF
cdr3_nt: TGCGCCAGCAGCCCCCGGGGCAGAGATTCCTACGAGCAGTACTTC

v_call: TRBV5-6
d_call: .
clone_size: .
j_call: TRBJ2-2
cdr3_aa: CASSLGGLFTGELFF
cdr3_nt: TGTGCCAGCAGCTTGGGGGGGTTGTTCACCGGGGAGCTGTTTTTT